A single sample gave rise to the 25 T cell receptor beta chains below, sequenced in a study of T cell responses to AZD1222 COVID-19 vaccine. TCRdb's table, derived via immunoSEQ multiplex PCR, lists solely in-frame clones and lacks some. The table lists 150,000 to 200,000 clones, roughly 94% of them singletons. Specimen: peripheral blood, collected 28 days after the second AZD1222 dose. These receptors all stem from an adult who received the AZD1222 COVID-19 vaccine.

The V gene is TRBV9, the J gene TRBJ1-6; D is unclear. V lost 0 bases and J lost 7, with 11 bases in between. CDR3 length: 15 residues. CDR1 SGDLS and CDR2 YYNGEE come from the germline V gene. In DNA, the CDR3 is TGTGCCAGCAGCGTAGATCCGGGTAGCAATTCACCCCTCCACTTT. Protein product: CASSVDPGSNSPLHF.

The CDR3 DNA reads as TGTGCCAGCAGCTTATCGGCAGGGAACACTGAAGCTTTCTTT. It translates to CASSLSAGNTEAFF. This rearrangement joins TRBV7-3 to TRBJ1-1, with unresolved D. The germline V gene has CDR1 SGHTA and CDR2 FQGTGA. The CDR3 is made up of 14 amino acids. Trimming pared 2 bases from V and 1 base from J, leaving 8 bases between. The whole variable domain, remainder taken from reference TRBV7-3 and TRBJ1-1, is GAGVSQTPSNKVTEKGKYVELRCDPISGHTALYWYRQSLGQGPEFLIYFQGTGAADDSGLPNDRFFAVRPEGSVSTLKIQRTERGDSAVYLCASSLSAGNTEAFFGQGTRLTVV.

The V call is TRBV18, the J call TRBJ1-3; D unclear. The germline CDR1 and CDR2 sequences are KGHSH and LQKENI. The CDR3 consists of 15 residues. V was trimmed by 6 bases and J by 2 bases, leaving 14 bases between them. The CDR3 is CASSQNENTGNTIYF. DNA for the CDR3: TGTGCCAGCTCCCAGAACGAGAACACTGGAAACACCATATATTTT. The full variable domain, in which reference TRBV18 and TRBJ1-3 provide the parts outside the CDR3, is NAGVMQNPRHLVRRRGQEARLRCSPMKGHSHVYWYRQLPEEGLKFMVYLQKENIIDESGMPKERFSAEFPKEGPSILRIQQVVRGDSAAYFCASSQNENTGNTIYFGEGSWLTVV.

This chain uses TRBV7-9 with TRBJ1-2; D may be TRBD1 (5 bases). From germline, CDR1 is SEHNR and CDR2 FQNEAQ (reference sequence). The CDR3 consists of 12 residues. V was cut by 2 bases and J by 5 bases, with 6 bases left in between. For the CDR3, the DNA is TGTGCCAGCAGCTTACAGGGTTATGGCTACACCTTC. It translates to CASSLQGYGYTF.

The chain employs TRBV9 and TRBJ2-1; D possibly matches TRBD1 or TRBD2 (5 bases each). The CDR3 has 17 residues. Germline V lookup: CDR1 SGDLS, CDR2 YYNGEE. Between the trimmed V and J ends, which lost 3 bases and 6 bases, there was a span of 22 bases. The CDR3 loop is CASSATGRPVVGNEQFF. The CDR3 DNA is TGTGCCAGCAGCGCCACGGGACGCCCCGTGGTAGGCAATGAGCAGTTCTTC.

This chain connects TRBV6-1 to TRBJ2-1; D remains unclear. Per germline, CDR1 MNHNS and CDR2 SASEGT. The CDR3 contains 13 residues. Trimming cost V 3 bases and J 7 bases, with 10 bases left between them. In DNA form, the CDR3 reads TGTGCCAGCAGTGACGAGATTAGGAATGAGCAGTTCTTC. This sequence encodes CASSDEIRNEQFF.

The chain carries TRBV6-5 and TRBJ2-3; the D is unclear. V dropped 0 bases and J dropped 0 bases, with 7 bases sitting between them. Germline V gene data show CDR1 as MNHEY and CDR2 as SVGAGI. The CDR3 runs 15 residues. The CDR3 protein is CASSYSAGSTDTQYF. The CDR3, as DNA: TGTGCCAGCAGTTACTCTGCCGGGAGCACAGATACGCAGTATTTT.

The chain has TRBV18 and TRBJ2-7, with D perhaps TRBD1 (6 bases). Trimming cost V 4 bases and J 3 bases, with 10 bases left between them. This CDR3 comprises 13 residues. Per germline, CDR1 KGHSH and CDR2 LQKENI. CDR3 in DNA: TGTGCCAGCTCACAGACGGACAGCTACGAGCAGTACTTC. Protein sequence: CASSQTDSYEQYF.

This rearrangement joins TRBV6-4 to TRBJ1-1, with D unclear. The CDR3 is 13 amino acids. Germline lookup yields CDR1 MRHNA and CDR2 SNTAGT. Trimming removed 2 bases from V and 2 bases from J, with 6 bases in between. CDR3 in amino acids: CASSDRENTEAFF. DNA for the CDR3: TGTGCCAGCAGTGACAGGGAAAACACTGAAGCTTTCTTT.

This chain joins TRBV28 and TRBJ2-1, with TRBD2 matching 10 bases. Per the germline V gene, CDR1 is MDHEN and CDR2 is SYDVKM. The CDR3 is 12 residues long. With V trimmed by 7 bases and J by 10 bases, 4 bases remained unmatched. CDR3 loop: CASISGRREQFF. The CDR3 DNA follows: TGTGCCAGCATTAGCGGGAGGCGGGAGCAGTTCTTC.

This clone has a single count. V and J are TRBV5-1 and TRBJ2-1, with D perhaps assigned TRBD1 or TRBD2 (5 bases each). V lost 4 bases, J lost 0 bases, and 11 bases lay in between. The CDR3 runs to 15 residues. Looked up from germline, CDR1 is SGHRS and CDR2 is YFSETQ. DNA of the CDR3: TGCGCCAGCAGCCGGGACGCTGCCTCCTACAATGAGCAGTTCTTC. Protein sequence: CASSRDAASYNEQFF.

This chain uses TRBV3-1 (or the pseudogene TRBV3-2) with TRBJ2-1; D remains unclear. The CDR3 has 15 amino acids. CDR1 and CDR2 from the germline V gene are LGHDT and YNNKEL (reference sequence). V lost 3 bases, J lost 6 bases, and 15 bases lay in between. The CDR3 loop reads CASSQRLPGGNEQFF. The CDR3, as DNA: TGTGCCAGCAGCCAGCGACTGCCCGGTGGCAATGAGCAGTTCTTC.

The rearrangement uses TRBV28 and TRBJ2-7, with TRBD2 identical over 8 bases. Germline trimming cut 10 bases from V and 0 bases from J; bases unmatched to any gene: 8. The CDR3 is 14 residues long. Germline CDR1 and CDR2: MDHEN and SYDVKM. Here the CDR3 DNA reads TGTGCCACCCGGAGCGGGAGAGGCTCCTACGAGCAGTACTTC. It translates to CATRSGRGSYEQYF.

The CDR3 region has the DNA TGTGCCAGCAGTGACTCGACCGAGACAGATACGCAGTATTTT. It codes for CASSDSTETDTQYF. V gene TRBV6-4 combines with J gene TRBJ2-3; D uncertain. The V gene lost 0 bases and the J gene lost 3 bases, with 7 bases spanning the gap. The germline V gene encodes CDR1 MRHNA and CDR2 SNTAGT. This CDR3 has 14 residues.

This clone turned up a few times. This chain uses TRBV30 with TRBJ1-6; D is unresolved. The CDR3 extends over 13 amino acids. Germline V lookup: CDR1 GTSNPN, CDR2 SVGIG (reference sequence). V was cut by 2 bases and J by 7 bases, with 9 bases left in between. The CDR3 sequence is CAWSPGINSPLHF. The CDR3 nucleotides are TGTGCCTGGAGTCCGGGAATAAATTCACCCCTCCACTTT. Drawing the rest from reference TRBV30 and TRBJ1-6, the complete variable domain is SQTIHQWPATLVQPVGSPLSLECTVEGTSNPNLYWYRQAAGRGLQLLFYSVGIGQISSEVPQNLSASRPQDRQFILSSKKLLLSDSGFYLCAWSPGINSPLHFGNGTRLTVT.

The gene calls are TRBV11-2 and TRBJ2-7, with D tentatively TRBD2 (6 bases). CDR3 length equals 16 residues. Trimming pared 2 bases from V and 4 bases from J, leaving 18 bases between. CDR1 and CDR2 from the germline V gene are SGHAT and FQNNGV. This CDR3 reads CASSLTPLAGRYEQYF. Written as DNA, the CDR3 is TGTGCCAGCAGCTTAACCCCCCTCGCGGGGAGGTACGAGCAGTACTTC.

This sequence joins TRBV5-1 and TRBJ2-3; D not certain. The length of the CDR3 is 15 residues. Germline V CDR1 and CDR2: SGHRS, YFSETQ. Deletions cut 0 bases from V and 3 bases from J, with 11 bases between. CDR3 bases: TGCGCCAGCAGCTTGGTGGGGAAGGAAACAGATACGCAGTATTTT. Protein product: CASSLVGKETDTQYF.

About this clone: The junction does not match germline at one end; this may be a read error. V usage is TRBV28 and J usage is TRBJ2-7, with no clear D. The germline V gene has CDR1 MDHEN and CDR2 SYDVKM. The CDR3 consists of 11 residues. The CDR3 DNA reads TGTGCCAGCAGTAACGGACCAAAAGGGAACTTC. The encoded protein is CASSNGPKGNF.

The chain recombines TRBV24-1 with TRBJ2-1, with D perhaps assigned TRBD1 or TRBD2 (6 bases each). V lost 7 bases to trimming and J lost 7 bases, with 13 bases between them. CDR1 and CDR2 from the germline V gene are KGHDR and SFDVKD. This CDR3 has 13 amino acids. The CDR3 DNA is TGTGCCACCAGCAGGGGAGGTAGGAATGAGCAGTTCTTC. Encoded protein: CATSRGGRNEQFF.

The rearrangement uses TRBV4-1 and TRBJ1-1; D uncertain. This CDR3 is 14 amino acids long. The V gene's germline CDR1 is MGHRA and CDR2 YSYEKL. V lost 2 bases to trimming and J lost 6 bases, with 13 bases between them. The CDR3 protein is CASSQSRALPEAFF. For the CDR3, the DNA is TGCGCCAGCAGCCAATCCCGAGCCCTACCTGAAGCTTTCTTT.

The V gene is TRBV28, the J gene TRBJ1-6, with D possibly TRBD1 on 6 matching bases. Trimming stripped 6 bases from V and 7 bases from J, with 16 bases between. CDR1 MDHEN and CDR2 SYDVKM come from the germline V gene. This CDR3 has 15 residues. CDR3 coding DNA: TGTGCCAGCAGCGTCATAAAAACAGGGAATTCACCCCTCCACTTT. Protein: CASSVIKTGNSPLHF.

This chain's CDR3 is CAWSEMGQSYGYTF. The CDR3 DNA reads TGTGCCTGGAGTGAAATGGGACAATCATATGGCTACACCTTC. The chain combines TRBV30 with TRBJ1-2, with D tentatively TRBD1 (6 bases). The germline V gene has CDR1 GTSNPN and CDR2 SVGIG (reference sequence). Deletions cut 1 base from V and 5 bases from J, with 14 bases between. There are 14 residues in the CDR3. Supplemented by reference TRBV30 and TRBJ1-2, the full variable domain reads SQTIHQWPATLVQPVGSPLSLECTVEGTSNPNLYWYRQAAGRGLQLLFYSVGIGQISSEVPQNLSASRPQDRQFILSSKKLLLSDSGFYLCAWSEMGQSYGYTFGSGTRLTVV.

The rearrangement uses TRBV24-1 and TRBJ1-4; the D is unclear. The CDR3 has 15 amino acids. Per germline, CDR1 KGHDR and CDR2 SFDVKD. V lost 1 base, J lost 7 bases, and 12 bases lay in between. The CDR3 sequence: CATSDFGAGGEKLFF. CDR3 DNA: TGTGCCACCAGTGATTTCGGAGCGGGTGGTGAAAAACTGTTTTTT.

CDR3 coding DNA: TGTGCCAGCAGTTACTTTCAGGGGCTCTATGGCTACACCTTC. It yields the protein CASSYFQGLYGYTF. The chain combines TRBV6-2 or TRBV6-3 with TRBJ1-2, with D perhaps TRBD1 (6 bases). The V end lost 1 base, the J end lost 4 bases, and 10 bases lay between the germline ends. CDR3 length: 14 residues. Germline values: CDR1 MNHEY, CDR2 SVGEGT.

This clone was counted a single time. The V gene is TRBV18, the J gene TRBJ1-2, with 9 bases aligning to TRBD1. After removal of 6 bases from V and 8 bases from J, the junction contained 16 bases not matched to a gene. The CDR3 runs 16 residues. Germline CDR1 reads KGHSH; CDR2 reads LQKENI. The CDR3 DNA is TGTGCCAGCTCGGCCCTTCAGGGACAGGGATTGAGAGGCTACACCTTC. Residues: CASSALQGQGLRGYTF.